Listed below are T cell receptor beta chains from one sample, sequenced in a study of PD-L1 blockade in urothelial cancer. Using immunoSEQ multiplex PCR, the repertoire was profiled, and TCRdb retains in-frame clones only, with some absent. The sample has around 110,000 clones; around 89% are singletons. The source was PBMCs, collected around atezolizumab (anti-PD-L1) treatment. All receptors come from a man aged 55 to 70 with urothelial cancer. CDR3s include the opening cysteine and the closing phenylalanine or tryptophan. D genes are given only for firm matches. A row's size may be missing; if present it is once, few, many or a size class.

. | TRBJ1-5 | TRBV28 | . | CASSLQGRGYSNQPQHF | TGTGCCAGCAGTTTACAAGGGCGCGGGTATAGCAATCAGCCCCAGCATTTT
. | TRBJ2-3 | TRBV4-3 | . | CASSQDSPGVTGGYTQYF | TGCGCCAGCAGCCAAGATAGCCCGGGAGTGACCGGAGGGTATACGCAGTATTTT
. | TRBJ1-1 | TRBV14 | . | CASSQVSGRGNTEAFF | TGTGCCAGCAGCCAAGTCTCGGGGCGGGGGAACACTGAAGCTTTCTTT
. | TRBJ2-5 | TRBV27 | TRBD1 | CASSFRQGAETQYF | TGTGCCAGCAGTTTCCGGCAGGGGGCAGAGACCCAGTACTTC
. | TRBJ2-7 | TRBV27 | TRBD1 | CASSFSSTGGTSYEQYF | TGTGCCAGCAGTTTTTCATCTACAGGGGGTACCTCCTACGAGCAGTACTTC
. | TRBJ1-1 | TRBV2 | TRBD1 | CASNPQGGGTEAFF | TGTGCCAGCAACCCACAGGGGGGTGGGACTGAAGCTTTCTTT
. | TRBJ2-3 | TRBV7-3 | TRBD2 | CASSKGLAGNSFTDTQYF | TGTGCCAGCAGCAAGGGACTAGCGGGAAATTCCTTCACAGATACGCAGTATTTT
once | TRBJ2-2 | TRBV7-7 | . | CASAQEGDSIGTGELFF | TGTGCCAGCGCCCAGGAGGGGGACAGTATAGGTACCGGGGAGCTGTTTTTT
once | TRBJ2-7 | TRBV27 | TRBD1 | CASGDSYSYEQYF | TGTGCCAGCGGGGACAGCTACTCCTACGAGCAGTACTTC
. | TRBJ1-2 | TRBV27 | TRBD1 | CASSLGTGGGYTF | TGTGCCAGCAGTTTGGGGACAGGGGGTGGCTACACCTTC
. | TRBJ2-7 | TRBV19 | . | CASSIQQGDPYEQYF | TGTGCCAGTAGTATACAACAGGGAGACCCCTACGAGCAGTACTTC
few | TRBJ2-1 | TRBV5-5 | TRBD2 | CASSLGLAVSNEQFF | TGTGCCAGCAGCTTGGGACTAGCGGTCAGCAATGAGCAGTTCTTC
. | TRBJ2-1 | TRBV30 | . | CACVRLTYNEQFF | TGTGCCTGTGTGCGACTCACCTACAATGAGCAGTTCTTC
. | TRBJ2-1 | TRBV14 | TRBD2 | CASSSSGGVYNEQFF | TGTGCCAGCAGCTCCAGCGGGGGGGTCTACAATGAGCAGTTCTTC
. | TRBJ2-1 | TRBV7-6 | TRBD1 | CASSLSGTGRNEQFF | TGTGCCAGCAGCTTGTCCGGGACAGGGCGTAATGAGCAGTTCTTC
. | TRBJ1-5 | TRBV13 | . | CASLRISVRRVACNQPQHF | TGTGCCAGCCTCCGTATATCGGTGAGGAGGGTGGCGTGCAATCAGCCCCAGCATTTT
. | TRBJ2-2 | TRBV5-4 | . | CASSRGASVPGELFF | TGTGCCAGCAGCCGGGGGGCGAGTGTCCCCGGGGAGCTGTTTTTT
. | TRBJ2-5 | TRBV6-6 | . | CASTVAGTQETQYF | TGTGCCAGCACGGTGGCGGGTACACAAGAGACCCAGTACTTC
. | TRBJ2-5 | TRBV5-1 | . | CASSLYQETQYF | TGCGCCAGCAGCCTGTACCAAGAGACCCAGTACTTC
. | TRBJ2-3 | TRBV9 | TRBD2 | CASSGGLAGGKTDTQYF | TGTGCCAGCAGCGGGGGACTAGCGGGAGGGAAAACAGATACGCAGTATTTT
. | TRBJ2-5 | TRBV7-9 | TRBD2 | CASSLTSGRLQETQYF | TGTGCCAGCAGCCTGACTAGCGGGAGGCTCCAAGAGACCCAGTACTTC
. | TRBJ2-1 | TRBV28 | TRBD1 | CASSHRQGYNEQFF | TGTGCCAGCAGTCACAGACAGGGGTACAATGAGCAGTTCTTC
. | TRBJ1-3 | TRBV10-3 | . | CAISETGSSGNTIYF | TGTGCCATCAGTGAGACAGGGTCCTCTGGAAACACCATATATTTT
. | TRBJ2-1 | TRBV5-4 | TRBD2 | CASSSATSGGAEQFF | TGTGCCAGCAGCTCTGCGACTAGCGGGGGGGCGGAGCAGTTCTTC
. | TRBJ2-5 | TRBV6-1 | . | CASSDVPFAQETQYF | TGTGCCAGCAGTGATGTTCCCTTTGCGCAAGAGACCCAGTACTTC
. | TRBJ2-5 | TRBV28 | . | CASSLSSPLRETQYF | TGTGCCAGCAGTTTATCTAGCCCCCTTCGAGAGACCCAGTACTTC
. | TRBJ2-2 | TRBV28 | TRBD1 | CASSAQGAGELFF | TGTGCCAGCAGTGCTCAGGGGGCCGGGGAGCTGTTTTTT
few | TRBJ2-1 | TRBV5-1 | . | CASTLGSTGSYNEQFF | TGCGCCAGCACCCTGGGATCCACAGGGTCCTACAATGAGCAGTTCTTC
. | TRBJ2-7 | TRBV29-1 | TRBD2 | CSVGGLAGSSYEQYF | TGCAGCGTCGGCGGACTAGCGGGAAGCTCCTACGAGCAGTACTTC
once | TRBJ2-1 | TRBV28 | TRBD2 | CASSLELAGVGNEQFF | TGTGCCAGCAGTTTAGAGCTAGCGGGAGTAGGTAATGAGCAGTTCTTC
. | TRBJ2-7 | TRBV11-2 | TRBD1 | CASSFLRQGVSYEQYF | TGTGCCAGCAGCTTTCTGAGACAGGGGGTCTCCTACGAGCAGTACTTC
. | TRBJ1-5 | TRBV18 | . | CASSEESPLPGNSNQPQHF | TGTGCCAGCTCCGAGGAGTCTCCACTCCCCGGTAATAGCAATCAGCCCCAGCATTTT
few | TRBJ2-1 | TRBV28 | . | CASSRGQSSYNEQFF | TGTGCCAGCAGTCGTGGACAGAGCTCCTACAATGAGCAGTTCTTC